This entry describes one TCR beta chain. A read error is possible here, since a much larger clone lies one base away. The sample belongs to a study of tumor-infiltrating lymphocytes in oesophageal squamous cell carcinoma. Looked up from germline, CDR1 is SGHAT and CDR2 is FQNNGV. J was trimmed by 14 bases and V by 5 bases; bases with no gene match: 16. The CDR3 has 16 residues. TCRdb passed the PCR reads through MiXCR, listing each CDR3 protein once. This table holds over 14,000 distinct CDR3 sequences, 46% found once. The clonotype was recovered from a male donor with esophageal squamous cell carcinoma. The chain recombines TRBV11-2 with TRBJ2-3; 13 positions agree with TRBD2. Specimen: blood. CDR3 amino acids: CASSPRTSGRTGELYF. CDR3 bases: TGTGCCAGCAGCCCCCGGACTAGCGGGAGAACGGGGGAGCTGTATTTT.